The 7 T cell receptor beta chains below all came from one sample that was sequenced in a study of T cell repertoires in cytomegalovirus infection. These receptors' targets are unknown. TCRdb re-called the reads with MiXCR, one entry per CDR3 protein. Found here are fewer than 1,000,000 distinct CDR3 sequences, around a third of them singletons; the top ten hold 11% to 15%. This specimen consisted of cultured CD8+ T cells from PBMCs, obtained from culture after CMV antigen stimulation. The receptor set was obtained from a human donor in good health (CMV status not recorded). Some clones in this sample may be carry-over from other donors' samples.

The chain carries TRBV20-1 and TRBJ2-1; 10 nucleotides match TRBD1. Germline loops: CDR1 DFQATT, CDR2 SNEGSKA (reference sequence). V shed 2 bases and J 3 bases; nucleotides not matched to a gene: 1. The CDR3 has 14 amino acids. The CDR3 region has the DNA TGCAGTGCTAGAAGGGACAGGGGCTACAATGAGCAGTTCTTC. This encodes CSARRDRGYNEQFF.

There are a few counts of this clonotype. The chain recombines TRBV7-9 with TRBJ2-1; a possible D gene is TRBD2 (7 bases). This CDR3 contains 18 residues. Trimming left V 1 base short and J 0 bases short, with 16 bases between. In germline, CDR1 is SEHNR, CDR2 FQNEAQ (reference sequence). The CDR3 sequence: CASSLDSAGAASYNEQFF. The CDR3 DNA sequence: TGTGCCAGCAGCTTAGATTCCGCGGGGGCCGCCTCCTACAATGAGCAGTTCTTC.

This clonotype has more than one count but fewer than ten. This chain links TRBV6-2 or TRBV6-3 with TRBJ1-5; D remains unclear. Germline CDR1 MNHEY, CDR2 SVGEGT. The CDR3 extends over 12 amino acids. Between the trimmed V and J ends, which lost 6 bases and 6 bases, there was a span of 9 bases. The CDR3 region is CASSLSIQPQHF. The CDR3 nucleotides read TGTGCCAGCAGCCTTTCAATTCAGCCCCAGCATTTT.

V usage is TRBV10-3 and J usage is TRBJ2-3; D is undetermined. CDR1 and CDR2 from the germline V gene are ENHRY and SYGVKD. Trimming removed 11 bases from V and 2 bases from J, with 14 bases in between. This CDR3 comprises 13 residues. CDR3 protein: CASQAETTDTQYF. CDR3 in DNA: TGTGCCTCCCAGGCCGAGACCACAGATACGCAGTATTTT.

This clonotype has just a few counts. The V gene is TRBV7-9, the J gene TRBJ2-5, with D uncertain. The CDR3 has 13 amino acids. The V gene lost 4 bases and the J gene lost 6 bases, with 12 bases spanning the gap. Germline CDR1 SEHNR, CDR2 FQNEAQ (reference sequence). The CDR3 nucleotides are TGTGCCAGCAGCTCACGGACGAAGAAGACCCAGTACTTC. Protein product: CASSSRTKKTQYF.

CDR3 sequence reads: CATNSDGGSYGYTF. The CDR3 nucleotides are TGTGCCACCAATTCTGATGGGGGGAGCTATGGCTACACCTTC. The chain is built from TRBV24-1 and TRBJ1-2; D is possibly TRBD1 (5 bases). V gave up 8 bases and J gave up 4 bases, with 16 bases separating them. The length of the CDR3 is 14 residues. Germline assignment: CDR1 KGHDR and CDR2 SFDVKD.

The CDR3 protein is CASSSSPSKPMNTEAFF. The CDR3 DNA follows: TGTGCCAGCAGCTCGAGTCCTAGCAAACCCATGAACACTGAAGCTTTCTTT. The gene calls are TRBV9 and TRBJ1-1; D unresolved. Trimming cost V 4 bases and J 0 bases, with 19 bases left between them. Germline lookup yields CDR1 SGDLS and CDR2 YYNGEE. There are 17 residues in the CDR3.